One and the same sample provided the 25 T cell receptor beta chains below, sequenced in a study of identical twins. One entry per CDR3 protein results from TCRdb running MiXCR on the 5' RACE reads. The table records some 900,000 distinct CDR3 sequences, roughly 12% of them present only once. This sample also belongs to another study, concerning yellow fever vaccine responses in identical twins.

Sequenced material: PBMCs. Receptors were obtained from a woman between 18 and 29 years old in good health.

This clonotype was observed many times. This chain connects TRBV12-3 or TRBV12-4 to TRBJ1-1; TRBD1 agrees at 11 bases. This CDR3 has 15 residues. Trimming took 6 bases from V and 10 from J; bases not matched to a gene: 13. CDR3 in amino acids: CASRIPGQGVSRAFF. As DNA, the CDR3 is TGTGCCAGCAGGATACCGGGACAGGGGGTCTCTAGAGCTTTCTTT.

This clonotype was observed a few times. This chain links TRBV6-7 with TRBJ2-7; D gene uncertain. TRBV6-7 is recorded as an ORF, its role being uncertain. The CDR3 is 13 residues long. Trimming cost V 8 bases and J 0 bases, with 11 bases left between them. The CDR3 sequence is CASVGNYSYEQYV. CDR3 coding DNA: TGTGCCAGCGTTGGCAACTACTCCTACGAGCAGTACGTC.

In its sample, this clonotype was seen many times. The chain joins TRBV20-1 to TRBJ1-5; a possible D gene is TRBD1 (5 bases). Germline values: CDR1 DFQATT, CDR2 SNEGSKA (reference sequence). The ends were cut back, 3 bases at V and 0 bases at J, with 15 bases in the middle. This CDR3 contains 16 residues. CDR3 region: CSASTLQAYSNQPQHF. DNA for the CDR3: TGCAGTGCTAGCACTTTACAGGCATATAGCAATCAGCCCCAGCATTTT.

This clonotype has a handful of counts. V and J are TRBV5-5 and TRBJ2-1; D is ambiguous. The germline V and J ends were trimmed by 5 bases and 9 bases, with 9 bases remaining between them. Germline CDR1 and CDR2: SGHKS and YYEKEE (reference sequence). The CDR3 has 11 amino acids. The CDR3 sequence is CASSTHAEQFF. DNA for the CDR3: TGTGCCAGCAGTACCCATGCTGAGCAGTTCTTC.

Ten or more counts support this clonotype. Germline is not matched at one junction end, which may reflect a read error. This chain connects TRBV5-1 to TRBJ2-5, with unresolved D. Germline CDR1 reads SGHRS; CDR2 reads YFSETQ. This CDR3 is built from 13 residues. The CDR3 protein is CASSLEGQETQYF. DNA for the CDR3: TGTGCCAGCAGCTTAGAAGGTCAGGAGACCCAGTACTTC.

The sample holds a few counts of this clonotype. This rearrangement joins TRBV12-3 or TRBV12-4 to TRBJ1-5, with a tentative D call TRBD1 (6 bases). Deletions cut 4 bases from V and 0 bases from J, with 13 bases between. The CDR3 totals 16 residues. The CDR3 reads CASSSGTLRSNQPQHF. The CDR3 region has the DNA TGTGCCAGCAGTTCCGGGACACTCCGTAGCAATCAGCCCCAGCATTTT.

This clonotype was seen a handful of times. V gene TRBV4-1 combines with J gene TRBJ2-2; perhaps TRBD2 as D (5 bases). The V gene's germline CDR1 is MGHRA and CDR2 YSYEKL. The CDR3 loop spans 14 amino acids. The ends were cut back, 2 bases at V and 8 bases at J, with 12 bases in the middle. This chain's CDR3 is CASSQRTFGGELFF. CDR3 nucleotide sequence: TGCGCCAGCAGCCAACGGACTTTTGGGGGGGAGCTGTTTTTT.

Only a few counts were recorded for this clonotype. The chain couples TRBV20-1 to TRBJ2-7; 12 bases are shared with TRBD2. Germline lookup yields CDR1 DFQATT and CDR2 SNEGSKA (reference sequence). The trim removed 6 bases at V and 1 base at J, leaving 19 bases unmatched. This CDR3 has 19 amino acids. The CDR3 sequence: CSAEPPLTSGRWGSYEQYF. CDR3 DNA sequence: TGCAGTGCCGAACCCCCCCTTACTAGCGGGAGGTGGGGGTCCTACGAGCAGTACTTC.

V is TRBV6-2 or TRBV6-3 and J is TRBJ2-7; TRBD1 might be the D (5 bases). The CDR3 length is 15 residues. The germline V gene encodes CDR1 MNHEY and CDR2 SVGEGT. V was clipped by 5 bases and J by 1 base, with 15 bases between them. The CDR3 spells CASSPDSPGSYEQYV. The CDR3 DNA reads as TGTGCCAGCAGTCCAGACTCCCCAGGGTCCTACGAGCAGTACGTC.

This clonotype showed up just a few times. For the CDR3, the DNA is TGCAGTGCTAGCCTTGCTGGGGTGGACACCGGGGAGCTGTTTTTT. Translated: CSASLAGVDTGELFF. The J gene is TRBJ2-2, the V gene TRBV20-1, with D unresolved. This CDR3 has 15 amino acids. The germline V and J ends were trimmed by 3 bases and 3 bases, with 14 bases remaining between them. The germline CDR1 and CDR2 sequences are DFQATT and SNEGSKA (reference sequence).

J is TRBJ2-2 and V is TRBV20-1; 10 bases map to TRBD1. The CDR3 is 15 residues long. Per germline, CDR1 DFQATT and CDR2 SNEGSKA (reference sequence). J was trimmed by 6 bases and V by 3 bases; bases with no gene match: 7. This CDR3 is CSAREGTGVAGELFF. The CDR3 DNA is TGCAGTGCTAGGGAAGGGACAGGGGTGGCCGGGGAGCTGTTTTTT.

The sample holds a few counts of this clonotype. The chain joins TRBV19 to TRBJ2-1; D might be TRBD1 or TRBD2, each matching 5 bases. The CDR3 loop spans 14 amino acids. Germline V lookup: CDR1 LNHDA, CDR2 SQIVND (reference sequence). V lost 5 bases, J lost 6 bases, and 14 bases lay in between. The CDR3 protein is CASSYRGVGNEQFF. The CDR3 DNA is TGTGCCAGTAGTTATAGGGGAGTGGGCAATGAGCAGTTCTTC.

In DNA form, the CDR3 reads TGCGCCAGCAGCACCTATCCGGGACAGGGGGCAACCGAGCAGTACTTC. Amino acid sequence: CASSTYPGQGATEQYF. The gene calls are TRBV5-1 and TRBJ2-7; 12 bases are a match to TRBD1. The germline CDR1 and CDR2 sequences are SGHRS and YFSETQ. The J segment lost 6 bases and the V segment lost 4 bases, leaving 11 bases of the junction unmatched. The length of the CDR3 is 16 residues.

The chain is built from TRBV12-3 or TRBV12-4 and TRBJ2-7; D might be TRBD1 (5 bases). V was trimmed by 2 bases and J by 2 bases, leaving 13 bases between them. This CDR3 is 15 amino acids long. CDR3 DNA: TGTGCCAGCAGTTTATCTGGGGCGCGTGCCTACGAGCAGTACTTC. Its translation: CASSLSGARAYEQYF.

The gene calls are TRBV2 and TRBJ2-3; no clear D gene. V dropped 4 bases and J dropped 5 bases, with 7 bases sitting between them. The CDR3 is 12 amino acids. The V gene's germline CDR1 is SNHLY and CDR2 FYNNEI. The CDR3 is CASSVSLDTQYF. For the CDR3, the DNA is TGTGCCAGCAGTGTCAGTCTAGATACGCAGTATTTT.

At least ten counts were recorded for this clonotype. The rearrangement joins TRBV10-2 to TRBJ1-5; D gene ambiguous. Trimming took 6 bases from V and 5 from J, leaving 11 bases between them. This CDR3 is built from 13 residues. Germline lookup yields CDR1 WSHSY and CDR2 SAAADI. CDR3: CASRVSYYQPQHF. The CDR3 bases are TGCGCCAGCAGGGTCAGCTATTATCAGCCCCAGCATTTT.

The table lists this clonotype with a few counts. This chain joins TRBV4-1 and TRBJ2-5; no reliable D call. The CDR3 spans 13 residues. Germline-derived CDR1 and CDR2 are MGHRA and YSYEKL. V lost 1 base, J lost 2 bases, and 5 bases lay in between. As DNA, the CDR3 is TGCGCCAGCAGCCAAGTGGGGCAAGAGACCCAGTACTTC. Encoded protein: CASSQVGQETQYF.

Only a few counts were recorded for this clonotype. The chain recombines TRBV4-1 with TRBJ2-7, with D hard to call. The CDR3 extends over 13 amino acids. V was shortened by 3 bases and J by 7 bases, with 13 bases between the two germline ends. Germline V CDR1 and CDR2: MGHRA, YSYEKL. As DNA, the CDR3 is TGCGCCAGCAGCCAGACCATGGTGGAGGAGCAGTACGTC. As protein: CASSQTMVEEQYV.

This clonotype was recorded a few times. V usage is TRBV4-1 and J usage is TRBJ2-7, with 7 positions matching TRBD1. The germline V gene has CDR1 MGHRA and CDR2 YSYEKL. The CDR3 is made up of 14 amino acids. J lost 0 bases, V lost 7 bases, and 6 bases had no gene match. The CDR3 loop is CASTGTESSYEQYF. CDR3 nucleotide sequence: TGCGCCAGCACCGGGACAGAGAGCTCCTACGAGCAGTACTTC.

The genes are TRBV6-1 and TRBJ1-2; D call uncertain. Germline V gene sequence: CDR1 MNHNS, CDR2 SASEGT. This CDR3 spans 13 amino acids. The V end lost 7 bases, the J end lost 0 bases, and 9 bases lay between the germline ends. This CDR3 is CASTLGANYGYTF. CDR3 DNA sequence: TGTGCCAGCACTCTTGGGGCTAACTATGGCTACACCTTC.

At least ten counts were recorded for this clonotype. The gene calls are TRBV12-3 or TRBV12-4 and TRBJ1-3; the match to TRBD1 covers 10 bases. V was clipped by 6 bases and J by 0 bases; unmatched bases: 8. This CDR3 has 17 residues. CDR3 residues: CASRWDRGPPSGNTIYF. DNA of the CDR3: TGTGCCAGCAGGTGGGACAGGGGCCCACCCTCTGGAAACACCATATATTTT.

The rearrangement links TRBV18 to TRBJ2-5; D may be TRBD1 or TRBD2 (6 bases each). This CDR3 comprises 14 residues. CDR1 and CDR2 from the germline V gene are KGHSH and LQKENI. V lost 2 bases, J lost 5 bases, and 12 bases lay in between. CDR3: CASSPVGGDETQYF. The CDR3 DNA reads TGTGCCAGCTCACCAGTCGGGGGCGATGAGACCCAGTACTTC.

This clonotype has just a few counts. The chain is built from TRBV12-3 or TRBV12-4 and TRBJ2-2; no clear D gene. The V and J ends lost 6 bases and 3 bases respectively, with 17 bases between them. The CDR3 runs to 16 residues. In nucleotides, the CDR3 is TGTGCCAGCAGACCGAACCCGGGCCTCGACACCGGGGAGCTGTTTTTT. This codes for CASRPNPGLDTGELFF.

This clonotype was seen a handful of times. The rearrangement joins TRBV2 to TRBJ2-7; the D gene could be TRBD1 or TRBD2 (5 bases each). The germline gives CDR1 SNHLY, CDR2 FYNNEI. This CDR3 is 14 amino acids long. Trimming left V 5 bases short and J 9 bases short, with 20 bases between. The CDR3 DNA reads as TGTGCCAGCAGTAGCAATAATCAGGGACCGAGGCAGTACTTC. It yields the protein CASSSNNQGPRQYF.

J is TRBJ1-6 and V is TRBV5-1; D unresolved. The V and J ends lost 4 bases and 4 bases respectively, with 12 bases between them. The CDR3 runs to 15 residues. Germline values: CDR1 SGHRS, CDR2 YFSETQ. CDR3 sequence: CASSPHQNYNSPLHF. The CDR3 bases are TGCGCCAGCAGCCCGCACCAGAATTATAATTCACCCCTCCACTTT.